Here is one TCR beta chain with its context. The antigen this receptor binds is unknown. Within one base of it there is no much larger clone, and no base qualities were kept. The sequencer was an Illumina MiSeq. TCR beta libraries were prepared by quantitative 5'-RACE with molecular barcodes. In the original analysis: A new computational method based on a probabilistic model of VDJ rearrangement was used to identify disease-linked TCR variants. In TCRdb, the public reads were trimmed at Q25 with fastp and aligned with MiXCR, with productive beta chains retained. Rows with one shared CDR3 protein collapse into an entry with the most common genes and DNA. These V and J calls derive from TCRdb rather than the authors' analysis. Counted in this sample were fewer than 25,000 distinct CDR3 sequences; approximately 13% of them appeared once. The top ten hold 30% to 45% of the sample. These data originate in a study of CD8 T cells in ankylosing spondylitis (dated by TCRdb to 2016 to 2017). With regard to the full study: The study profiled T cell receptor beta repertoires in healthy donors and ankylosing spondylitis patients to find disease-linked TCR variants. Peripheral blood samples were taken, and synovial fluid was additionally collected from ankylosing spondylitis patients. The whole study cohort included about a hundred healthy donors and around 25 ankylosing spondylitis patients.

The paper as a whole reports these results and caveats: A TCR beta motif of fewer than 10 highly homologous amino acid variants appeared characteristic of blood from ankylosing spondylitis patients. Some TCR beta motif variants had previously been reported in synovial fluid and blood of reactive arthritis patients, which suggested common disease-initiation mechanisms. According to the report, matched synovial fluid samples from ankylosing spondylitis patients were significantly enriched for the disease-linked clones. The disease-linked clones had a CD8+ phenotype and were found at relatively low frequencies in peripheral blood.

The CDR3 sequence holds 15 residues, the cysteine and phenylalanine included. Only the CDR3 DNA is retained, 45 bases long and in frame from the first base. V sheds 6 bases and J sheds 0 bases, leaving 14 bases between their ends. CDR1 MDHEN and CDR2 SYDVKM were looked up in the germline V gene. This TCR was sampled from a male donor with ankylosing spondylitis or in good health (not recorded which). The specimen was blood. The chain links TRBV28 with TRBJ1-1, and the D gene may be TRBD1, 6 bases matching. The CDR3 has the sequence CASSENRAMNTEAFF. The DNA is TGTGCCAGCAGCGAAAACAGGGCAATGAACACTGAAGCTTTCTTT.